The sequence of this T cell receptor (beta chain) was determined in a study of shared clonotypes between healthy human individuals. The V gene lost 2 bases and the J gene lost 2 bases, with 4 bases spanning the gap. CDR3 size: 12 residues. Germline lookup yields CDR1 MDHEN and CDR2 SYDVKM. TCRdb's copy holds only in-frame clones and misses some; the assay was immunoSEQ multiplex PCR. The top ten hold 12% of the sample, which has some 450,000 clones, roughly three quarters seen once. Sequenced sample: PBMCs. This sequence joins TRBV28 and TRBJ2-7; D is unclear. This receptor was identified in a woman aged 40 to 50 in good health. Some clones in this sample may be carry-over from other donors' samples. This CDR3 is CASSLRPYEQYF. Here the CDR3 DNA reads TGTGCCAGCAGTTTACGACCCTACGAGCAGTACTTC.